These 14 T cell receptor beta chains were all obtained from the same sample, sequenced in a study of cytomegalovirus exposure and HLA in healthy donors. In the PCR, 60 Vbeta and 13 Jbeta primers were used. This table comes from immunoSEQ multiplex PCR, and its TCRdb copy is limited to in-frame clones, with some not included. The repertoire holds 200,000 to 250,000 clones, with 75% to 85% as singletons. Sequencing was done on a sample of PBMCs. These receptors came from a woman aged 40 to 50 in good health and CMV-seronegative.

The chain couples TRBV29-1 to TRBJ1-6; D perhaps matches TRBD1 (6 bases). V gave up 4 bases and J gave up 7 bases, with 11 bases separating them. This CDR3 region has 13 residues. Germline V gene sequence: CDR1 SQVTM, CDR2 ANQGSEA. CDR3 coding DNA: TGCAGCGTTGCCAGGGGCTCGAATTCACCCCTCCACTTT. Encoded protein: CSVARGSNSPLHF.

This chain uses TRBV9 with TRBJ1-6; D is undetermined. The germline gives CDR1 SGDLS, CDR2 YYNGEE. V was pared by 2 bases and J by 6 bases, with 6 bases between. This CDR3 spans 13 amino acids. CDR3 amino acids: CASSVGPNSPLHF. CDR3 nucleotide sequence: TGTGCCAGCAGCGTGGGCCCTAATTCACCCCTCCACTTT.

This chain connects TRBV15 to TRBJ2-7; 10 nucleotides line up with TRBD1. V lost 5 bases, J lost 4 bases, and 5 bases stayed unmatched. Germline V gene sequence: CDR1 LNHNV, CDR2 YYDKDF (reference sequence). The CDR3 is 14 amino acids. CDR3 coding DNA: TGTGCCACCAGCTCCCGGACAGGGGGTTACGAGCAGTACTTC. Its translation: CATSSRTGGYEQYF.

This chain links TRBV5-1 with TRBJ2-7, with TRBD2 identical over 12 bases. Germline CDR1 reads SGHRS; CDR2 reads YFSETQ. Trimming cost V 3 bases and J 2 bases; bases outside gene matches: 0. This CDR3 is built from 14 residues. DNA of the CDR3: TGCGCCAGCAGCTGGACTAGCGGGACCTACGAGCAGTACTTC. This translates into CASSWTSGTYEQYF.

This clone appeared a few times. The V call is TRBV27, the J call TRBJ1-2, with a weak D call TRBD1 (6 bases). Trimming left V 5 bases short and J 3 bases short, with 13 bases between. CDR1 and CDR2 (germline): MNHEY, SMNVEV (reference sequence). The CDR3 sequence is 14 residues long. Here the CDR3 reads CASSKGDTYYGYTF. The CDR3 DNA sequence: TGTGCCAGCAGTAAGGGGGACACGTACTATGGCTACACCTTC.

The rearrangement joins TRBV27 to TRBJ1-5, with 8 bases lining up with TRBD1. From germline, CDR1 is MNHEY and CDR2 SMNVEV (reference sequence). V was pared by 2 bases and J by 5 bases, with 11 bases of the junction left unmatched. The CDR3 consists of 17 residues. CDR3 amino acids: CASSLSPGRGLYQPQHF. CDR3 sequence (DNA): TGTGCCAGCAGTTTAAGTCCCGGCAGGGGGCTTTATCAGCCCCAGCATTTT.

V is TRBV7-8 and J is TRBJ2-6, with D possibly matching TRBD2 (5 bases). Trimming took 2 bases from V and 1 from J, leaving 9 bases between them. The CDR3 loop spans 16 amino acids. Germline CDR1 SGHVS, CDR2 FQNEAQ. CDR3 region: CASSLWSGSGANVLTF. CDR3 DNA sequence: TGTGCCAGCAGCTTATGGTCGGGGTCTGGGGCCAACGTCCTGACTTTC.

This clone occurred a few times. The chain joins TRBV7-9 to TRBJ1-4; tentative D call: TRBD1 (6 bases). This CDR3 is 12 amino acids long. Germline V gene data show CDR1 as SEHNR and CDR2 as FQNEAQ (reference sequence). Trimming pared 1 base from V and 14 bases from J, leaving 11 bases between. The CDR3 bases are TGTGCCAGCAGCTTAGGAGACAGGATGCTGTTTTTT. Translating it yields CASSLGDRMLFF.

This clone has only one observation. The chain couples TRBV5-4 to TRBJ1-1; D gene ambiguous. From germline, CDR1 is SGHNT and CDR2 YYREEE (reference sequence). The CDR3 runs 14 residues. With 0 bases removed from V and 1 base from J, the gap between germline ends came to 7 bases. CDR3 nucleotide sequence: TGTGCCAGCAGCTTGGGGCGCGGGAACACTGAAGCTTTCTTT. Translating gives CASSLGRGNTEAFF.

The V gene is TRBV7-9, the J gene TRBJ2-7; 8 bases map to TRBD2. The CDR3 totals 15 residues. CDR1 is SEHNR, CDR2 FQNEAQ, per germline (reference sequence). V was clipped by 0 bases and J by 5 bases; unmatched bases: 6. The CDR3 bases are TGTGCCAGCAGCTTAGCGGGCGGGAGGTGGAACGAGCAGTACTTC. Its protein is CASSLAGGRWNEQYF.

This clone has just a few counts. This sequence joins TRBV30 and TRBJ2-3; 11 nucleotides line up with TRBD1. Germline CDR1 GTSNPN, CDR2 SVGIG (reference sequence). V lost 1 base to trimming and J lost 3 bases; unmatched junction nucleotides: 3. The CDR3 spans 15 residues. The CDR3 sequence is CAWSAGQGATDTQYF. The DNA of the CDR3 is TGTGCCTGGAGTGCCGGACAGGGGGCAACAGATACGCAGTATTTT.

This chain links TRBV29-1 with TRBJ2-3; TRBD1 agrees at 7 bases. The CDR3 consists of 13 residues. The germline V gene has CDR1 SQVTM and CDR2 ANQGSEA. After removal of 7 bases from V and 0 bases from J, the junction contained 4 bases not matched to a gene. The CDR3 region is CSASGQSTDTQYF. The CDR3 coding sequence is TGCAGCGCCTCGGGACAGAGCACAGATACGCAGTATTTT.

The J gene is TRBJ2-3, the V gene TRBV27; 7 bases are shared with TRBD2. Germline V gene lookup returns CDR1 MNHEY and CDR2 SMNVEV (reference sequence). This CDR3 is 16 amino acids long. The J segment lost 2 bases and the V segment lost 6 bases, leaving 11 bases of the junction unmatched. The CDR3 DNA sequence: TGTGCCAGCAGCCTGTCCCCTAGCGGACTCACAGATACGCAGTATTTT. It translates to CASSLSPSGLTDTQYF.

This clone was observed once. The V and J genes are TRBV7-3 and TRBJ2-1, with TRBD2 matching over 10 bases. Trimming removed 8 bases from V and 4 bases from J; junction bases left unmatched: 5. Looked up from germline, CDR1 is SGHTA and CDR2 is FQGTGA. The CDR3 has 14 amino acids. CDR3 coding DNA: TGTGCCAGCGCAGCGGGAGGGGGATACAATGAGCAGTTCTTC. This encodes CASAAGGGYNEQFF.